The T cell receptor (beta chain) under discussion was sequenced for a study of blood T cell repertoires in COVID-19. For the study at large: Donors in the United States, Italy and Spain gave samples during acute or convalescent COVID-19. PBMCs, B-cell-depleted T cells, or T cells provided the cDNA or gDNA that made up the material.

This clone has just a few counts. As processed by the authors: Amplification from reference gene primers served as the basis for estimated nucleated cell counts. Some clones are missing from TCRdb's copy, which holds only in-frame ones; the method was immunoSEQ multiplex PCR. Clone size and the V and J calls come from that table; the DNA yielded D and trimming. The sample lists fewer than 300,000 clones, 86% occurring once. Germline lookup yields CDR1 LNHDA and CDR2 SQIVND (reference sequence). The CDR3 spans 12 residues. J was trimmed by 8 bases and V by 10 bases; bases with no gene match: 10. The sequencing sample was made of peripheral blood. The clonotype comes from a man in his fifties with COVID-19, enrolled during active disease. The chain has TRBV19 and TRBJ1-2, with 7 bases aligning to TRBD1. Here the CDR3 reads CATKHRGRGYTF. CDR3 in DNA: TGTGCCACGAAACACAGGGGACGGGGCTACACCTTC.